This TCR beta chain comes out of a study of blood T cell repertoires in COVID-19. For the study at large: The United States, Italy and Spain supplied acute and convalescent COVID-19 samples. The cDNA or gDNA used as material had been derived from T cells, B-cell-depleted T cells, or PBMCs.

As handled by the study authors: Reference gene primer amplification yielded estimated nucleated cell counts. The assay was immunoSEQ multiplex PCR, and TCRdb's table has in-frame clones only and misses some. From that table come the V and J calls and clone size; the DNA was used to work out D and trimming. The table includes more than 300,000 clones, approximately 88% detected once. Followed over time, Seattle patients had been enrolled while infection was active. Trimming shortened V by 2 bases and J by 8 bases, and 13 bases separated the two germline ends. Germline V gene sequence: CDR1 SGHAT, CDR2 FQDESV (reference sequence). CDR3 length: 14 residues.

The sample consisted of peripheral blood. This receptor was identified in a woman aged 25 to 39 with COVID-19, enrolled during active disease. V and J are TRBV11-1 and TRBJ2-1; no definite D call. This chain's CDR3 is CASSLLVGIDEQFF. DNA for the CDR3: TGTGCCAGCAGCTTACTGGTGGGCATAGATGAGCAGTTCTTC.